This TCR beta chain came from a study of regulatory T cells in long-lasting Graves disease. Study information: Freshly diagnosed Graves' patients had used antithyroid drugs for under 3 months.

Researchers made TCR beta libraries by using iRepertoire HTBI primers and running Arm-PCR on CDR3 regions. TCRdb re-called the multiplex PCR reads through MiXCR, storing one row per CDR3 protein. The sample has roughly 350,000 distinct CDR3 sequences, 15% to 20% seen once; the top ten hold 20% to 25%. In this sample, this clonotype turned up many times. CDR1 is SGHRS, CDR2 YFSETQ, per germline. V trimming: 5 bases; J trimming: 1 base; junction bases outside the gene matches: 1. The CDR3 length is 13 residues. Time point denoted: newly diagnosed GD, antithyroid drugs for less than 3 months. RNA extracted from PBMCs served as the sequencing template. The sample was also reused in another study, on T cells in Graves' hyperthyroidism and ophthalmopathy. That publication notes: Reasons for excluding patients were uncontrolled infection, other autoimmune disease, pregnancy or lactation.

The sequence derives from a woman aged 18-29 years with Graves disease. The source material was peripheral blood mononuclear cells (PBMCs), sampled at new diagnosis, from a patient treated with antithyroid drugs. The J gene is TRBJ2-3, the V gene TRBV5-1, with 7 bases that match TRBD2. CDR3 in DNA: TGCGCCAGCAGAACTAGCGGCACAGATACGCAGTATTTT. Residues: CASRTSGTDTQYF.